Reported below is one T cell receptor (beta chain). What it binds is not known. RNA extraction was followed by reverse transcription into cDNA, which acted as the sequencing template. Repertoires were generated with immunoSEQ multiplex PCR, while TCRdb's copy carries only in-frame clones and drops some. The data hold some 160,000 clones, with approximately 56% observed a single time. These data belong to a study of CD8+ T cells in alopecia areata. General study findings and limits: Lesional tissue from the scalp (especially in alopecia totalis/universalis) showed higher clonality than normal scalp.

Sorted out of PBMCs were CD4+ T cells and CD8+ T cells. The sample consisted of CD8+ T cells sorted from blood. The origin of this receptor is a human donor in good health.

The CDR3: CAWSTLVLEQFF. CDR3 bases: TGTGCCTGGAGTACCCTCGTACTTGAGCAGTTCTTC. V is TRBV30 and J is TRBJ2-1; unclear D gene. The CDR3 loop spans 12 amino acids. Germline V gene data show CDR1 as GTSNPN and CDR2 as SVGIG (reference sequence). V was clipped by 2 bases and J by 9 bases, with 11 bases between them.